This entry features one T cell receptor (beta chain) sequence. This record belongs to a study of blood T cell repertoires in COVID-19. In the study overall: The analysed material was cDNA or gDNA that came from T cells, B-cell-depleted T cells, or PBMCs.

Germline loops: CDR1 SGHVS, CDR2 FQNEAQ. This CDR3 contains 18 residues. J was trimmed by 4 bases and V by 1 base; bases with no gene match: 12. Method: immunoSEQ multiplex PCR; TCRdb's copy keeps in-frame clones and lacks some. The sample shows a few hundred thousand clones, 88% of them seen only once. Sequencing was performed on PBMCs or T cells enriched from blood (not recorded which). The receptor's source is a woman aged 18-29 years who had recovered from COVID-19. This rearrangement joins TRBV7-8 to TRBJ1-3, with 8 nucleotides matching TRBD1. This chain's CDR3 is CASSLVGYATGEGNTIYF. CDR3 nucleotides: TGTGCCAGCAGCTTAGTGGGGTATGCGACAGGGGAAGGAAACACCATATATTTT.